What follows are 19 T cell receptor beta chains derived from one specimen sequenced in a study of CD8+CD57+ T cells in acquired aplastic anemia. The authors sequenced patients whose flow cytometry had shown CD8+CD57+ cell expansion. TCR beta VDJ and CDR3 profiling used genomic DNA as template. TCRdb independently ran MiXCR on the reads; one entry per CDR3 protein. The table includes some 180,000 distinct CDR3 sequences, 45% to 60% detected once. The sequenced sample consisted of sorted CD4+, CD8+, or CD8+CD57+ T cells (not recorded which) from PBMCs. These receptor sequences come from a human donor with aplastic anemia.

A note on this clonotype: An end of the junction does not agree with germline; a read error may underlie this. The V and J genes are TRBV4-1 and TRBJ2-7, with TRBD1 matching over 9 bases. Looked up from germline, CDR1 is MGHRA and CDR2 is YSYEKL. This CDR3 has 17 residues. CDR3 sequence (DNA): TGCGCCAGCAGCCGCTCCCCCAACCGGGACAGGGCCCACGAGCAGCACTTC. This sequence encodes CASSRSPNRDRAHEQHF.

The rearrangement uses TRBV10-3 and TRBJ2-7; the match to TRBD1 covers 7 bases. Germline CDR1 and CDR2: ENHRY and SYGVKD. The trim removed 10 bases at V and 5 bases at J, leaving 5 bases unmatched. The CDR3 is made up of 11 amino acids. The CDR3 nucleotides read TGTGCCACCAAGACAGGGCACGAGCAGTACTTC. Protein: CATKTGHEQYF.

This clonotype was observed once. The rearrangement uses TRBV20-1 and TRBJ1-2; TRBD1 agrees at 8 bases. Germline V lookup: CDR1 DFQATT, CDR2 SNEGSKA (reference sequence). CDR3 length equals 13 residues. The junction had 11 bases not matched to a gene; V was cut back by 6 bases and J by 8 bases. The CDR3 DNA reads as TGCAGTGCCCCAGAGACAGGGGAGGGCGGCTACACCTTC. Translation: CSAPETGEGGYTF.

This chain joins TRBV5-1 and TRBJ2-3; TRBD2 matches 12 bases. Germline loops: CDR1 SGHRS, CDR2 YFSETQ. There are 17 residues in the CDR3. Unmatched junction bases numbered 8, after V lost 0 bases and J lost 6 bases. In nucleotides, the CDR3 is TGCGCCAGCAGCTTGGGCTCTAGCGGGGGGGCCGGGGATACGCAGTATTTT. The encoded protein is CASSLGSSGGAGDTQYF. The full variable domain, with the rest looked up from reference TRBV5-1 and TRBJ2-3, is KAGVTQTPRYLIKTRGQQVTLSCSPISGHRSVSWYQQTPGQGLQFLFEYFSETQRNKGNFPGRFSGRQFSNSRSEMNVSTLELGDSALYLCASSLGSSGGAGDTQYFGPGTRLTVL.

CDR3 in amino acids: CASSRVSGSFGGEQYF. Written as DNA, the CDR3 is TGTGCCAGCAGCCGTGTTTCGGGGAGCTTCGGGGGCGAGCAGTACTTC. The chain links TRBV11-1 to TRBJ2-7, with D possibly matching TRBD2 (6 bases). The CDR3 has 16 residues. V was shortened by 5 bases and J by 6 bases, with 23 bases between the two germline ends. Germline V gene lookup returns CDR1 SGHAT and CDR2 FQDESV (reference sequence).

The chain couples TRBV9 to TRBJ2-7; 9 bases are a match to TRBD2. The CDR3 has 16 residues. V trimming: 1 base; J trimming: 2 bases; junction bases outside the gene matches: 7. Germline CDR1 SGDLS, CDR2 YYNGEE. CDR3 region: CASSVSPSGATYEQYF. The CDR3 bases are TGTGCCAGCAGCGTAAGCCCTAGCGGGGCAACCTACGAGCAGTACTTC.

This clonotype was recorded at least ten times. The rearrangement joins TRBV5-5 to TRBJ1-2, with TRBD1 matching 8 bases. The length of the CDR3 is 15 residues. The junction had 7 bases not matched to a gene; V was cut back by 4 bases and J by 2 bases. Looked up from germline, CDR1 is SGHKS and CDR2 is YYEKEE (reference sequence). CDR3 sequence (DNA): TGTGCCAGCAGCCGAAACGGACAGGGAAACTATGGCTACACCTTC. It is translated as CASSRNGQGNYGYTF. Complete variable domain (other parts from reference TRBV5-5 and TRBJ1-2): DAGVTQSPTHLIKTRGQQVTLRCSPISGHKSVSWYQQVLGQGPQFIFQYYEKEERGRGNFPDRFSARQFPNYSSELNVNALLLGDSALYLCASSRNGQGNYGYTFGSGTRLTVV.

This clonotype was recorded many times. J is TRBJ1-6 and V is TRBV10-3; 10 bases are shared with TRBD1. CDR3 length: 20 residues. The germline V gene has CDR1 ENHRY and CDR2 SYGVKD. With 0 bases clipped from V and 1 base from J, the junction kept 9 bases outside the gene matches. The CDR3 region is CAISESTFGTGVSYNSPLHF. CDR3 sequence (DNA): TGTGCCATCAGTGAGTCTACTTTCGGGACAGGGGTTTCCTATAATTCACCCCTCCACTTT.

The chain uses TRBV10-1 and TRBJ2-7; 7 nucleotides match TRBD1. The length of the CDR3 is 12 residues. V lost 11 bases to trimming and J lost 0 bases; unmatched junction nucleotides: 4. Germline V CDR1 and CDR2: WNHNN, SYGVQD (reference sequence). This chain's CDR3 is CAVRDSSYEQYF. The CDR3 nucleotides are TGCGCCGTCCGGGACAGCTCCTACGAGCAGTACTTC.

This sequence joins TRBV3-1 and TRBJ2-7; D possibly matches TRBD1 or TRBD2 (5 bases each). CDR3 length equals 15 residues. Germline loops: CDR1 LGHDT, CDR2 YNNKEL (reference sequence). V was trimmed by 6 bases and J by 4 bases, leaving 19 bases between them. Here the CDR3 DNA reads TGTGCCAGCAGTCCTCTCAGAGGGGATTTATACGAGCAGTACTTC. This codes for CASSPLRGDLYEQYF.

Of note for this clonotype: Since no conserved phenylalanine or tryptophan closes the CDR3, a read error is the likely cause. This chain links TRBV5-4 with TRBJ2-7; possible D gene TRBD1, 7 bases. The CDR3 loop spans 14 amino acids. CDR1 SGHNT and CDR2 YYREEE come from the germline V gene (reference sequence). The ends were cut back, 1 base at V and 7 bases at J, with 15 bases in the middle. The CDR3 region is CASSLTGEVNEQYL. CDR3 DNA sequence: TGTGCCAGCAGCTTGACAGGGGAGGTCAATGAGCAGTACCTC.

This clonotype was observed many times. This chain connects TRBV20-1 to TRBJ2-7, with D perhaps assigned TRBD1 or TRBD2 (5 bases each). CDR3 size: 13 residues. V lost 6 bases and J 0 bases, leaving 12 bases between the germline ends. In germline, CDR1 is DFQATT, CDR2 SNEGSKA (reference sequence). For the CDR3, the DNA is TGCAGTGCGGGGGACGGCCGCTCCTACGAGCAGTACTTC. Amino acid sequence: CSAGDGRSYEQYF.

This clonotype was observed at least ten times. The chain is built from TRBV7-8 and TRBJ1-1, with D tentatively TRBD1 (6 bases). Per the germline V gene, CDR1 is SGHVS and CDR2 is FQNEAQ. The CDR3 length is 13 residues. V was pared by 3 bases and J by 5 bases, with 10 bases between. The CDR3 is CASSFKQGTEAFF. The CDR3 DNA reads TGTGCCAGCAGCTTTAAACAGGGTACTGAAGCTTTCTTT.

The gene calls are TRBV3-1 and TRBJ2-2, with TRBD2 matching 7 bases. Per germline, CDR1 LGHDT and CDR2 YNNKEL (reference sequence). The CDR3 runs to 17 residues. Trimming took 0 bases from V and 4 from J; bases not matched to a gene: 8. The CDR3, as DNA: TGTGCCAGCAGCCAAGATCTGGCTAGCGGATTCACCGGGGAGCTGTTTTTT. Translating gives CASSQDLASGFTGELFF.

The chain links TRBV15 to TRBJ2-5; D may be TRBD1 (6 bases). V gave up 0 bases and J gave up 5 bases, with 16 bases separating them. The CDR3 has 16 residues. The germline gives CDR1 LNHNV, CDR2 YYDKDF (reference sequence). The CDR3 coding sequence is TGTGCCACCAGCAGAGACAGGGGCGTGAGGGCGGAGACCCAGTACTTC. This codes for CATSRDRGVRAETQYF.

The chain links TRBV29-1 to TRBJ1-2; D gene unclear. This CDR3 is built from 10 residues. V lost 5 bases and J lost 6, with 7 bases in between. CDR1 is SQVTM and CDR2 is ANQGSEA in the germline V gene. The CDR3 DNA reads TGCAGCGTTATTCGGGATGGCTACACCTTC. Translation gives CSVIRDGYTF.

This clonotype was recorded many times. The gene calls are TRBV10-3 and TRBJ2-1; a possible D gene is TRBD1 (5 bases). CDR1 is ENHRY, CDR2 SYGVKD, per germline. The CDR3 loop spans 12 amino acids. The V and J ends lost 2 bases and 10 bases respectively, with 9 bases between them. The CDR3 DNA sequence: TGTGCCATCAGTGAGGGGGCCCGGGAGCAGTTCTTC. This codes for CAISEGAREQFF.

The V gene is TRBV14, the J gene TRBJ2-1; no definite D call. CDR1 is SGHDN and CDR2 is FVKESK in the germline V gene. V was pared by 5 bases and J by 5 bases, with 4 bases between. The CDR3 is 11 amino acids. The CDR3, as DNA: TGTGCCAGCAGCGGAAACAATGAGCAGTTCTTC. Encoded protein: CASSGNNEQFF.

V and J are TRBV19 and TRBJ2-7; TRBD1 matches 8 bases. The CDR3 contains 14 residues. In germline, CDR1 is LNHDA, CDR2 SQIVND (reference sequence). Trimming removed 6 bases from V and 3 bases from J; junction bases left unmatched: 7. The CDR3 sequence is CASSDRGPHYEQYF. The CDR3 region has the DNA TGTGCCAGTAGCGACAGGGGACCTCACTACGAGCAGTACTTC.